This T cell receptor beta chain is from a study of CD8+CD57+ T cells in acquired aplastic anemia. Study-wide context: DNA from sorted CD4+ and CD8+ cells averaged about 3.2 ug. Study observations and caveats: Patients were compared with controls for CD8+ Simpson's diversity, and no significant difference emerged. Found in both controls and patients were 25 to 35 CD8+ CDR3 sequences.

The sample holds many counts of this clonotype. Its matching antigen is unknown. The CDR3 covers 13 residues. V dropped 0 bases and J dropped 7 bases, with 7 bases sitting between them. The germline CDR1 and CDR2 sequences are MNHEY and SVGAGI. TCR beta VDJ and CDR3 profiles were obtained from a genomic DNA template. TCRdb reanalysed the reads using MiXCR and keeps one entry per CDR3 protein. This sample yields roughly 290,000 distinct CDR3 sequences, of which 56% are seen a single time; 1% to 1.5% belongs to the top ten. Only patients with CD8+CD57+ cell expansion on flow cytometry were chosen for sequencing.

This sequence joins TRBV6-5 and TRBJ1-3, with no clear D. The sequence was obtained from a human donor with aplastic anemia. Sequencing was performed on sorted CD4+, CD8+, or CD8+CD57+ T cells (not recorded which) from PBMCs. The CDR3 here is CASSYSGKNTIYF. The CDR3 DNA follows: TGTGCCAGCAGTTACTCCGGGAAGAACACCATATATTTT.